The clone carrying this T cell receptor (beta chain) was seen repeatedly, ten times or more. The data originate from a study of metastatic and nonmetastatic thyroid tumors. Study-wide context: The comparison covered peripheral blood and tumor or nodule tissue in malignant and benign thyroid patients.

The CDR3 sequence is 12 residues long. CDR1 is LGHNT, CDR2 FRNRAP, per germline. Trimming stripped 4 bases from V and 4 bases from J, with 8 bases between. Prior to thyroid surgery, none of the patients had received any treatment. Using MiXCR, TCRdb re-called clones from the PCR reads. The sample consists of around 40,000 clones, 15% to 20% of them appearing once. Material for sequencing was blood. The sequence was obtained from a male donor with papillary thyroid cancer or a benign thyroid nodule (not recorded which). Some clones in this sample may be carry-over from other donors' samples. The chain uses TRBV12-5 and TRBJ2-7; D unclear. The CDR3 sequence: CASGYNTYEQYF. The CDR3 nucleotides read TGTGCTAGTGGTTACAATACGTACGAGCAGTACTTC.